A selection of T cell receptor beta chains follows, all from one sample in a study of blood T cells in healthy people across ages. TCRdb ran MiXCR on the 5' RACE reads and lists one entry per CDR3 protein. The profile shows about 830,000 distinct CDR3 sequences, about 62% of them singletons. The sample comprised blood. These receptors all come from a man between 25 and 39 years old in good health. The CDR3 runs from the conserved cysteine through the conserved F or W.

V	J	CDR3
TRBV20-1	TRBJ2-5	CSARDRELMIRDEQYF
TRBV29-1	TRBJ1-2	CSVETGGDYGYTF
TRBV6-2/TRBV6-3	TRBJ2-5	CASSYRRRETQYF
TRBV9	TRBJ2-4	CASSVALGGGIQYF
TRBV7-9	TRBJ2-7	CASSSPGVEQYF
TRBV29-1	TRBJ1-1	CSVSEGSNYLAFF
TRBV24-1	TRBJ1-5	CATSDLESPRNQPQHF
TRBV20-1	TRBJ2-1	CSARGQLTYNEQFF
TRBV12-3/TRBV12-4	TRBJ2-5	CASSDRGGYNEQYF
TRBV5-1	TRBJ2-1	CASSYGQEKQFF
TRBV29-1	TRBJ1-1	CSVVVRLNTEAFF
TRBV4-3	TRBJ2-3	CASSHELRGASTDTQYF
TRBV4-3	TRBJ2-7	CASSQGLRDKAYEQYF
TRBV3-1	TRBJ2-7	CASSLGTSGGAYEQYF
TRBV28	TRBJ1-4	CASSLPGRLATNEKLFF
TRBV20-1	TRBJ2-3	CSAREGQWRGGTQYF
TRBV2	TRBJ2-1	CASSEPLERGGSDEQFF
TRBV6-1	TRBJ2-1	CASLGQGDNEQFF
TRBV20-1	TRBJ2-6	CSAGTAPSGANVLTF
TRBV5-1	TRBJ2-2	CASSSRGGGTEAELFF